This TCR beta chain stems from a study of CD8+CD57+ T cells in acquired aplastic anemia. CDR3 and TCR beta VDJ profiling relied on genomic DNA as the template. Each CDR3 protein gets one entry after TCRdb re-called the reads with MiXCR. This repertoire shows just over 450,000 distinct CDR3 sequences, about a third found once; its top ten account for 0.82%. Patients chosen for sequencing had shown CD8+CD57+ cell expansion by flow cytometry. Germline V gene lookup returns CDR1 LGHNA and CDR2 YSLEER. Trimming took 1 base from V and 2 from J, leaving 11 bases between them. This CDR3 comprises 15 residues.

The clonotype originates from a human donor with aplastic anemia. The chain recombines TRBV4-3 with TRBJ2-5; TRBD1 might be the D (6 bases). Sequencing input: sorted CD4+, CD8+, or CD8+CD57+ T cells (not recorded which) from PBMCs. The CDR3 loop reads CASSQVRTAQETQYF. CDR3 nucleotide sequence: TGCGCCAGCAGCCAAGTTAGGACAGCTCAAGAGACCCAGTACTTC.